This T cell receptor beta chain emerged from a study of Graves' ophthalmopathy and Graves' hyperthyroidism. Study results and caveats: Most expanded clonotypes in thyroid above 0.001 frequency also showed up in blood.

Among the hyperthyroidism patients, all were newly diagnosed, aged 18 to 65, with under 2 months' duration. This CDR3 contains 22 residues. CDR1 SNHLY and CDR2 FYNNEI come from the germline V gene. As for this clonotype: The antigen remains undetermined. One junction end does not reproduce the germline sequence, and a read error may be involved.

The study amplified TCR beta CDR3 regions using RNA transcripts. HTBI-primed first-round RT-PCR preceded second-round multiplex PCR. Each CDR3 protein is one row after TCRdb ran MiXCR on the multiplex PCR reads. The profile covers about 590,000 distinct CDR3 sequences, with 35% to 40% appearing a single time and roughly 4% taken by the ten largest. The source is an adult man with Graves' hyperthyroidism. The chain links TRBV2 to TRBJ2-7; 11 positions agree with TRBD1. Sequencing input: peripheral blood or thyroid tissue (not recorded which). The CDR3 loop reads CASSQSGTGGLGSGGRVYEQYF. The CDR3 nucleotides read TGCGCCAGCAGCCAATCCGGGACAGGGGGTCTAGGATCGGGCGGGAGGGTGTACGAGCAGTACTTC.